The rows below give T cell receptor beta chains drawn from one sample of a study of PD-1 blockade in classical Hodgkin lymphoma. The table came from immunoSEQ multiplex PCR; TCRdb's copy has only in-frame clones and leaves some out. This sample has some 150,000 clones, with 78% found just once. The source material was peripheral blood mononuclear cells (PBMCs), sampled before the second cycle of nivolumab. These receptors were obtained from a human donor with classical Hodgkin lymphoma. The CDR3 runs from the conserved cysteine through the conserved F or W. Fields, in order: D gene, clone size, J gene, V gene, CDR3 DNA, CDR3 protein. D genes are given only for firm matches. Expanded clones are given a class, and other clones once, few, many or no size at all.

d_gene: -
abundance: -
j_gene: TRBJ1-1
v_gene: TRBV28
CDR3nt: TGTGCCAGCAGTTTAGGGGGGACCCCTGAAGCTTTCTTT
CDR3aa: CASSLGGTPEAFF

d_gene: -
abundance: -
j_gene: TRBJ1-2
v_gene: TRBV18
CDR3nt: TGTGCCAGCTCGCGAGGGGAGGAGGGCTATGGCTACACCTTC
CDR3aa: CASSRGEEGYGYTF

d_gene: TRBD1
abundance: -
j_gene: TRBJ1-3
v_gene: TRBV7-2
CDR3nt: TGTGCCAGCAGTCGACAGGGGCGCGCCGCCAGCTCTGGAAACACCATATATTTT
CDR3aa: CASSRQGRAASSGNTIYF

d_gene: -
abundance: -
j_gene: TRBJ1-2
v_gene: TRBV7-2
CDR3nt: TGTGCCAGCAGCTTAGTGGAGGGGAGGCGCTATGGCTACACCTTC
CDR3aa: CASSLVEGRRYGYTF

d_gene: -
abundance: many
j_gene: TRBJ1-4
v_gene: TRBV10-3
CDR3nt: TGTGCCATTCGGGGGGACCTCAATGAAAAACTGTTTTTT
CDR3aa: CAIRGDLNEKLFF

d_gene: -
abundance: -
j_gene: TRBJ1-6
v_gene: TRBV6-5
CDR3nt: TGTGCCAGCAGTCGACAGTTGGATTCACCCCTCCACTTT
CDR3aa: CASSRQLDSPLHF

d_gene: -
abundance: few
j_gene: TRBJ1-6
v_gene: TRBV4-2
CDR3nt: TGTGCCAGCAGCCAATTATGGGGGTTACATTCACCCCTCCACTTT
CDR3aa: CASSQLWGLHSPLHF

d_gene: -
abundance: few
j_gene: TRBJ1-5
v_gene: TRBV4-1
CDR3nt: TGCGCCAGCAGCCAGGGACCCCAGGCCAATCAGCCCCAGCATTTT
CDR3aa: CASSQGPQANQPQHF

d_gene: TRBD2
abundance: -
j_gene: TRBJ2-2
v_gene: TRBV5-1
CDR3nt: TGCGCCAGCACCCAAGCGGGAGGGGGCACCGGGGAGCTGTTTTTT
CDR3aa: CASTQAGGGTGELFF

d_gene: -
abundance: -
j_gene: TRBJ1-1
v_gene: TRBV19
CDR3nt: TGTGCCAGTAGCCGGACAGAGAACACTGAAGCTTTCTTT
CDR3aa: CASSRTENTEAFF

d_gene: -
abundance: many
j_gene: TRBJ2-2
v_gene: TRBV7-7
CDR3nt: TGTGCCAGCAGCTTAGCCGGGACATTAACGACCGGGGAGCTGTTTTTT
CDR3aa: CASSLAGTLTTGELFF

d_gene: TRBD2
abundance: -
j_gene: TRBJ2-1
v_gene: TRBV18
CDR3nt: TGTGCCAGCTCCGATCTCGGGGGGTTCGATGAGCAGTTCTTC
CDR3aa: CASSDLGGFDEQFF

d_gene: -
abundance: few
j_gene: TRBJ1-3
v_gene: TRBV15
CDR3nt: TGTGCCACCAGCAGAGTGGAGGCTCCCTCTGGAAACACCATATATTTT
CDR3aa: CATSRVEAPSGNTIYF

d_gene: TRBD1
abundance: -
j_gene: TRBJ2-3
v_gene: TRBV28
CDR3nt: TGTGCCAGCAGGAGCCCCTTGGGGACAGGGGGGACAGATACGCAGTATTTT
CDR3aa: CASRSPLGTGGTDTQYF

d_gene: TRBD2
abundance: -
j_gene: TRBJ2-3
v_gene: TRBV4-1
CDR3nt: TGCGCCAGCAGCCGCTTACCCTCTAGCGGGAGTGGCCCACCGGATACGCAGTATTTT
CDR3aa: CASSRLPSSGSGPPDTQYF

d_gene: TRBD2
abundance: -
j_gene: TRBJ2-1
v_gene: TRBV10-3
CDR3nt: TGTGCCACTAGCGGGAGGGCCGGGAATGAGCAGTTCTTC
CDR3aa: CATSGRAGNEQFF

d_gene: TRBD1
abundance: once
j_gene: TRBJ1-1
v_gene: TRBV7-3
CDR3nt: TGTGCCAGCAGGGGACCGACGGCTGGATTAGGTGACAGGGGTTTACTGAACACTGAAGCTTTCTTT
CDR3aa: CASRGPTAGLGDRGLLNTEAFF

d_gene: TRBD1
abundance: -
j_gene: TRBJ2-7
v_gene: TRBV4-2
CDR3nt: TGTGCCAGCAGCCATGCCAGGGGGTTTCGGGAGCAGTACTTC
CDR3aa: CASSHARGFREQYF

d_gene: -
abundance: -
j_gene: TRBJ1-2
v_gene: TRBV12-5
CDR3nt: TGTGCTAGTGGTCCCGGGTCAGAAGTAAACTATGGCTACACCTTC
CDR3aa: CASGPGSEVNYGYTF

d_gene: TRBD1
abundance: -
j_gene: TRBJ2-7
v_gene: TRBV7-2
CDR3nt: TGTGCCAGCAGCTGGGACAGGGGATCCTACGAGCAGTACTTC
CDR3aa: CASSWDRGSYEQYF

d_gene: -
abundance: few
j_gene: TRBJ1-1
v_gene: TRBV6-8
CDR3nt: TGTGCCAGCAGTTACTGGGCAGGAATGAACACTGAAGCTTTCTTT
CDR3aa: CASSYWAGMNTEAFF

d_gene: TRBD1
abundance: -
j_gene: TRBJ1-2
v_gene: TRBV19
CDR3nt: TGTGCCAGTACCCCTTGGAGGGGGCGCAACCATGGCTACACCTTC
CDR3aa: CASTPWRGRNHGYTF